The next 21 T cell receptor beta chains were all read from a single sample in a study of neoadjuvant anti-PD-1 for oral cavity cancer. Assay: immunoSEQ multiplex PCR; the TCRdb copy retains only in-frame clones and omits some. The repertoire holds around 81,000 clones, roughly 80% seen once, with roughly 3% in the top ten. The sequencing here drew on PBMCs, taken before nivolumab (anti-PD-1) treatment. The origin of the receptors is a person between 40 and 80 years old with oral cavity squamous cell carcinoma.

This clone was seen more than once but under ten times. The V gene is TRBV28, the J gene TRBJ2-3; D unclear. Germline V CDR1 and CDR2: MDHEN, SYDVKM. The V end lost 6 bases, the J end lost 0 bases, and 7 bases lay between the germline ends. This CDR3 has 13 residues. The CDR3 region has the DNA TGTGCCAGCAGAGAGACTAGCACAGATACGCAGTATTTT. Its translation is CASRETSTDTQYF.

The chain joins TRBV5-3 to TRBJ1-1, with 7 bases lining up with TRBD1. TRBV5-3 is recorded as an ORF, its role being uncertain. CDR3 length: 13 amino acids. The junction had 4 bases not matched to a gene; V was cut back by 4 bases and J by 4 bases. The CDR3 protein is CARSRQGGTEAFF. CDR3 in DNA: TGTGCCAGAAGCCGACAGGGAGGCACTGAAGCTTTCTTT.

The V gene is TRBV7-8, the J gene TRBJ2-7; TRBD1 agrees at 9 bases. Germline V gene lookup returns CDR1 SGHVS and CDR2 FQNEAQ. V trimming: 5 bases; J trimming: 2 bases; junction bases outside the gene matches: 7. This CDR3 is 15 amino acids long. The chain's CDR3 is CASSRGDRGTYEQYF. For the CDR3, the DNA is TGTGCCAGCAGCAGGGGCGACAGGGGGACCTACGAGCAGTACTTC.

CDR3 sequence reads: CAAGTVGEKLFF. The CDR3, as DNA: TGTGCCGCCGGGACGGTCGGGGAAAAACTGTTTTTT. The genes are TRBV7-9 and TRBJ1-4, with a possible D match to TRBD1 (5 bases). Germline loops: CDR1 SEHNR, CDR2 FQNEAQ (reference sequence). This CDR3 spans 12 amino acids. V gave up 11 bases and J gave up 8 bases, with 15 bases separating them.

The gene calls are TRBV2 and TRBJ2-5; the match to TRBD2 covers 7 bases. The CDR3 sequence is 15 residues long. Germline CDR1 and CDR2: SNHLY and FYNNEI. The J segment lost 3 bases and the V segment lost 8 bases, leaving 12 bases of the junction unmatched. The CDR3 here is CASGRWEGSEETQYF. CDR3 DNA: TGTGCCAGCGGAAGGTGGGAGGGCTCGGAAGAGACCCAGTACTTC.

This clone is a singleton in its sample. The genes are TRBV2 and TRBJ2-1; TRBD2 aligns across 9 bases. CDR3 length equals 15 residues. The trim removed 5 bases at V and 5 bases at J, leaving 7 bases unmatched. Germline CDR1 SNHLY, CDR2 FYNNEI. CDR3: CASSLSGSAHNEQFF. The CDR3 nucleotides are TGTGCCAGCAGTCTTAGCGGGAGTGCACACAATGAGCAGTTCTTC.

The V and J genes are TRBV5-1 and TRBJ2-1; TRBD2 might be the D (6 bases). This CDR3 is built from 15 residues. The ends were cut back, 0 bases at V and 2 bases at J, with 9 bases in the middle. The germline V gene encodes CDR1 SGHRS and CDR2 YFSETQ. The CDR3 nucleotides are TGCGCCAGCAGCTTGGTTGGCGGGGCCTACAATGAGCAGTTCTTC. This sequence encodes CASSLVGGAYNEQFF.

The CDR3 here is CASSDNLAGQETQYF. In DNA form, the CDR3 reads TGTGCCAGCAGTGACAATCTAGCGGGCCAAGAGACCCAGTACTTC. V is TRBV25-1 and J is TRBJ2-5; TRBD2 aligns across 8 bases. The junction had 4 bases not matched to a gene; V was cut back by 3 bases and J by 1 base. CDR3 size: 15 residues. Germline values: CDR1 MGHDK, CDR2 SYGVNS.

The gene calls are TRBV5-1 and TRBJ2-1, with TRBD2 matching over 8 bases. The V gene end was trimmed by 4 bases and the J gene end by 7 bases; junction bases not matched to a gene: 10. The CDR3 runs 15 residues. The germline V gene encodes CDR1 SGHRS and CDR2 YFSETQ. CDR3 protein: CASSIEKREWNEQFF. CDR3 bases: TGCGCCAGCAGCATAGAGAAGCGGGAGTGGAATGAGCAGTTCTTC. The full variable domain, its missing parts supplied by reference TRBV5-1 and TRBJ2-1, is KAGVTQTPRYLIKTRGQQVTLSCSPISGHRSVSWYQQTPGQGLQFLFEYFSETQRNKGNFPGRFSGRQFSNSRSEMNVSTLELGDSALYLCASSIEKREWNEQFFGPGTRLTVL.

The chain is built from TRBV20-1 and TRBJ2-5; the match to TRBD1 covers 8 bases. Looked up from germline, CDR1 is DFQATT and CDR2 is SNEGSKA (reference sequence). This CDR3 has 11 residues. The junction had 7 bases not matched to a gene; V was cut back by 5 bases and J by 11 bases. CDR3 protein: CSAVRQGTQYF. CDR3 DNA: TGCAGTGCTGTCCGACAGGGGACTCAGTACTTC.

The rearrangement joins TRBV5-1 to TRBJ1-2; D is possibly TRBD1 (5 bases). Germline values: CDR1 SGHRS, CDR2 YFSETQ. The CDR3 runs to 15 residues. The germline V and J ends were trimmed by 3 bases and 0 bases, with 12 bases remaining between them. The CDR3 coding sequence is TGCGCCAGCAGCTCGGGACGGGAAGCTAACTATGGCTACACCTTC. Translating gives CASSSGREANYGYTF.

The chain employs TRBV5-1 and TRBJ2-2; D may be TRBD2 (6 bases). The germline gives CDR1 SGHRS, CDR2 YFSETQ. This CDR3 is built from 17 residues. Trimming took off 0 bases at V and 3 bases at J, with 15 bases between the two ends. CDR3 region: CASSLVGLASHTGELFF. CDR3 in DNA: TGCGCCAGCAGCTTGGTAGGGCTAGCGAGCCACACCGGGGAGCTGTTTTTT.

This clone was seen a single time. The rearrangement uses TRBV14 and TRBJ2-1; 8 bases align to TRBD2. Germline V lookup: CDR1 SGHDN, CDR2 FVKESK. The junction had 13 bases not matched to a gene; V was cut back by 0 bases and J by 3 bases. The CDR3 is 19 residues long. The CDR3 spells CASSQDGPTGSGIYNEQFF. In DNA form, the CDR3 reads TGTGCCAGCAGCCAAGATGGCCCCACGGGTAGCGGGATCTACAATGAGCAGTTCTTC.

The chain is built from TRBV9 and TRBJ2-7; 7 positions match TRBD2. Per the germline V gene, CDR1 is SGDLS and CDR2 is YYNGEE. V lost 4 bases to trimming and J lost 3 bases; unmatched junction nucleotides: 4. This CDR3 region has 13 residues. The CDR3 protein is CASSMGEGYEQYF. Written as DNA, the CDR3 is TGTGCCAGCAGCATGGGGGAGGGCTACGAGCAGTACTTC.

CDR3 nucleotide sequence: TGTGCCAGCAGTGAATTTGCAGGGGCGCCTCGGGGCTACACCTTC. It codes for CASSEFAGAPRGYTF. The genes are TRBV25-1 and TRBJ1-2, with a weak D call TRBD1 (6 bases). This CDR3 has 15 amino acids. Germline loops: CDR1 MGHDK, CDR2 SYGVNS. Trimming pared 1 base from V and 8 bases from J, leaving 17 bases between.

J is TRBJ1-5 and V is TRBV6-6; TRBD1 might be the D (5 bases). In germline, CDR1 is MNHNY, CDR2 SVGAGI (reference sequence). The CDR3 consists of 15 residues. V was pared by 6 bases and J by 3 bases, with 15 bases between. In nucleotides, the CDR3 is TGTGCCAGCAGCCGGCAGGGAGGGGACAATCAGCCCCAGCATTTT. This translates into CASSRQGGDNQPQHF.

In this sample, this clone turned up once. This chain joins TRBV5-5 and TRBJ1-5, with D hard to call. Trimming removed 0 bases from V and 6 bases from J, with 10 bases in between. Germline V gives CDR1 SGHKS, CDR2 YYEKEE (reference sequence). The CDR3 contains 14 residues. CDR3 residues: CASSLGEGIQPQHF. CDR3 coding DNA: TGTGCCAGCAGCTTGGGAGAAGGGATTCAGCCCCAGCATTTT. The variable domain in full, with the rest retrieved from reference TRBV5-5 and TRBJ1-5, is DAGVTQSPTHLIKTRGQQVTLRCSPISGHKSVSWYQQVLGQGPQFIFQYYEKEERGRGNFPDRFSARQFPNYSSELNVNALLLGDSALYLCASSLGEGIQPQHFGDGTRLSIL.

The rearrangement joins TRBV9 to TRBJ2-2; the D is unclear. Germline CDR1 is SGDLS and CDR2 is YYNGEE. The CDR3 has 15 residues. V was trimmed by 0 bases and J by 5 bases, leaving 11 bases between them. The CDR3 loop is CASSVGGDGTGELFF. The CDR3 coding sequence is TGTGCCAGCAGCGTAGGTGGGGATGGGACCGGGGAGCTGTTTTTT.

The V call is TRBV2, the J call TRBJ2-2, with D possibly matching TRBD2 (6 bases). The CDR3 has 13 amino acids. Trimming took off 8 bases at V and 4 bases at J, with 11 bases between the two ends. Germline V CDR1 and CDR2: SNHLY, FYNNEI. CDR3 DNA: TGTGCCAGCCACCGGGACTCCACCGGGGAGCTGTTTTTT. Amino acids: CASHRDSTGELFF.

This rearrangement joins TRBV7-3 to TRBJ2-3; 8 bases are shared with TRBD2. This CDR3 comprises 14 residues. Looked up from germline, CDR1 is SGHTA and CDR2 is FQGTGA. Trimming cost V 5 bases and J 3 bases; bases outside gene matches: 4. CDR3 DNA: TGTGCCAGCAGCAAACTAGCGGCTACAGATACGCAGTATTTT. Its protein product is CASSKLAATDTQYF.

The CDR3 spells CASSVEGPYNEQFF. The CDR3 nucleotides are TGTGCCAGCAGTGTTGAGGGTCCCTACAATGAGCAGTTCTTC. V gene TRBV2 combines with J gene TRBJ2-1, with D possibly matching TRBD2 (5 bases). Germline V gene sequence: CDR1 SNHLY, CDR2 FYNNEI. Deletions cut 4 bases from V and 2 bases from J, with 9 bases between. The CDR3 is 14 residues long.